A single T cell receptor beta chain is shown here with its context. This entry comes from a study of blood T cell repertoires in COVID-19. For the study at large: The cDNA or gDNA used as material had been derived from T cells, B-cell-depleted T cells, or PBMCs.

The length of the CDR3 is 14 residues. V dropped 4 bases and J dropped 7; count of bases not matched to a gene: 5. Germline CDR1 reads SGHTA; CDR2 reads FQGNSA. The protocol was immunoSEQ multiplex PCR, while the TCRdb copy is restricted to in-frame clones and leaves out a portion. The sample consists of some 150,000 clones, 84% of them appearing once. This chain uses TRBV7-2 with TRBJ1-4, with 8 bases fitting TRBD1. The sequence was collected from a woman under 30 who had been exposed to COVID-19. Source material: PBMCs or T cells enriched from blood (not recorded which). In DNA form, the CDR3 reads TGTGCCAGCAGCTCCTGGACAGGGTTTGAAAAACTGTTTTTT. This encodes CASSSWTGFEKLFF.